Listed below are T cell receptor beta chains from one sample, sequenced in a study of human T cells and chemical hapten exposure. A single record per CDR3 protein comes from TCRdb applying MiXCR to the RACE reads. This sample has under 400,000 distinct CDR3 sequences, with 5.1% found just once. Material: whole blood, obtained in connection with sensitization to the hapten diphenylcyclopropenone (DPC). These receptors were taken from a woman in her forties or fifties with alopecia areata. Some clones in this sample may be carry-over from other donors' samples. Each CDR3 is given with its conserved first and last residue. The order of the fields is J gene, D gene, clone size, V gene, CDR3 length, CDR3 protein, CDR3 DNA. The D gene is left open where the match is weak. Clone size is not always given. Where it is, it says once, few, many or a class for expanded clones.

j_gene: TRBJ2-7
d_gene: TRBD1
abundance: -
v_gene: TRBV28
len: 13
CDR3aa: CASSFVTGAEQYF
CDR3nt: TGTGCCAGCAGTTTCGTGACAGGGGCCGAGCAGTACTTC

j_gene: TRBJ1-1
d_gene: -
abundance: many
v_gene: TRBV9
len: 14
CDR3aa: CASSPRTENTEAFF
CDR3nt: TGTGCCAGCAGCCCCCGCACGGAGAACACTGAAGCTTTCTTT

j_gene: TRBJ1-2
d_gene: -
abundance: few
v_gene: TRBV12-3/TRBV12-4
len: 13
CDR3aa: CASSLSSGAFLFF
CDR3nt: TGTGCCAGCAGTTTATCCAGCGGGGCCTTTCTCTTCTTC

j_gene: TRBJ2-7
d_gene: -
abundance: many
v_gene: TRBV5-1
len: 18
CDR3aa: CASSLRAGTSLKPYEQYF
CDR3nt: TGCGCCAGCAGCCTCCGCGCCGGGACTTCCCTCAAACCCTACGAGCAGTACTTC

j_gene: TRBJ2-5
d_gene: TRBD1
abundance: few
v_gene: TRBV4-1
len: 16
CDR3aa: CASSHPLTGYQETQYF
CDR3nt: TGCGCCAGCAGCCACCCGTTGACAGGGTACCAAGAGACCCAGTACTTC

j_gene: TRBJ2-7
d_gene: TRBD1
abundance: many
v_gene: TRBV11-2
len: 15
CDR3aa: CASSYGTGWAYEQYF
CDR3nt: TGTGCCAGCAGCTACGGGACAGGGTGGGCCTACGAGCAGTACTTC

j_gene: TRBJ2-1
d_gene: -
abundance: few
v_gene: TRBV9
len: 13
CDR3aa: CASSIGSYNEQFF
CDR3nt: TGTGCCAGCAGTATTGGTTCCTACAATGAGCAGTTCTTC

j_gene: TRBJ1-1
d_gene: -
abundance: many
v_gene: TRBV10-3
len: 13
CDR3aa: CAIAKEMNTEAFF
CDR3nt: TGTGCCATCGCGAAGGAGATGAACACTGAAGCTTTCTTT

j_gene: TRBJ2-7
d_gene: TRBD1
abundance: many
v_gene: TRBV11-1
len: 16
CDR3aa: CASSFGTGIRPYEQYF
CDR3nt: TGTGCCAGCAGCTTTGGGACAGGTATCAGACCCTACGAGCAGTACTTC

j_gene: TRBJ2-1
d_gene: TRBD2
abundance: many
v_gene: TRBV4-3
len: 16
CDR3aa: CASSQTSGLAGNEQFF
CDR3nt: TGCGCCAGCAGCCAAACATCCGGACTAGCGGGAAATGAGCAGTTCTTC

j_gene: TRBJ2-6
d_gene: -
abundance: many
v_gene: TRBV9
len: 19
CDR3aa: CASSPHPQGLGSGANVLTF
CDR3nt: TGTGCCAGCAGCCCGCATCCCCAGGGGCTTGGCTCTGGGGCCAACGTCCTGACTTTC

j_gene: TRBJ2-7
d_gene: -
abundance: many
v_gene: TRBV28
len: 14
CDR3aa: CASSPGRMTYEQYF
CDR3nt: TGTGCCAGCAGCCCGGGACGAATGACCTACGAGCAGTACTTC

j_gene: TRBJ2-1
d_gene: TRBD2
abundance: -
v_gene: TRBV12-3/TRBV12-4
len: 14
CDR3aa: CASSGLAGFNEQFF
CDR3nt: TGTGCCAGCAGTGGACTAGCGGGTTTCAATGAGCAGTTCTTC

j_gene: TRBJ2-3
d_gene: TRBD2
abundance: -
v_gene: TRBV7-8
len: 17
CDR3aa: CASSPWTSGGAADTQYF
CDR3nt: TGTGCCAGCAGCCCCTGGACTAGCGGGGGGGCTGCAGATACGCAGTATTTT

j_gene: TRBJ2-2
d_gene: -
abundance: many
v_gene: TRBV2
len: 14
CDR3aa: CASRRAENTGELFF
CDR3nt: TGTGCCAGCAGGAGGGCAGAGAACACCGGGGAGCTGTTTTTT

j_gene: TRBJ2-7
d_gene: -
abundance: -
v_gene: TRBV6-5
len: 15
CDR3aa: CASSYSRDEAYEQYF
CDR3nt: TGTGCCAGCAGTTACTCTCGGGACGAAGCCTACGAGCAGTACTTC

j_gene: TRBJ1-5
d_gene: -
abundance: few
v_gene: TRBV7-8
len: 12
CDR3aa: CASSLADQPQHF
CDR3nt: TGTGCCAGCAGCTTAGCGGACCAGCCCCAGCATTTT

j_gene: TRBJ2-7
d_gene: TRBD1
abundance: many
v_gene: TRBV12-3/TRBV12-4
len: 15
CDR3aa: CASRSGRTGDSEQYF
CDR3nt: TGTGCCAGCAGGTCCGGGAGGACAGGGGACAGCGAGCAGTACTTC

j_gene: TRBJ2-5
d_gene: -
abundance: few
v_gene: TRBV7-2
len: 15
CDR3aa: CASSLAQSDRETQYF
CDR3nt: TGTGCCAGCAGCTTAGCCCAGTCGGATAGAGAGACCCAGTACTTC

j_gene: TRBJ2-5
d_gene: -
abundance: few
v_gene: TRBV7-2
len: 13
CDR3aa: CASSFGYQETQYF
CDR3nt: TGTGCCAGCAGCTTTGGGTACCAAGAGACCCAGTACTTC

j_gene: TRBJ2-1
d_gene: TRBD2
abundance: many
v_gene: TRBV7-6
len: 18
CDR3aa: CASSLRASGGLSYNEQFF
CDR3nt: TGTGCCAGCAGCCTAAGGGCTAGCGGGGGCCTCTCCTACAATGAGCAGTTCTTC

j_gene: TRBJ2-7
d_gene: TRBD1
abundance: -
v_gene: TRBV6-6
len: 14
CDR3aa: CASSSDRGSVEQYF
CDR3nt: TGTGCCAGCAGTTCTGACAGGGGATCGGTCGAGCAGTACTTC

j_gene: TRBJ1-1
d_gene: -
abundance: few
v_gene: TRBV4-2
len: 13
CDR3aa: CASRPTQGTEAFF
CDR3nt: TGTGCCAGCAGACCCACACAAGGCACTGAAGCTTTCTTT

j_gene: TRBJ2-2
d_gene: -
abundance: many
v_gene: TRBV12-3/TRBV12-4
len: 14
CDR3aa: CASSFGLITGELFF
CDR3nt: TGTGCCAGCAGTTTCGGACTAATCACCGGGGAGCTGTTTTTT

j_gene: TRBJ1-5
d_gene: -
abundance: many
v_gene: TRBV4-1
len: 15
CDR3aa: CASSQAPGGGSPQHF
CDR3nt: TGCGCCAGCAGCCAGGCCCCGGGGGGCGGTTCGCCCCAGCATTTT

j_gene: TRBJ1-1
d_gene: -
abundance: few
v_gene: TRBV5-6
len: 11
CDR3aa: CASSLNSKAFF
CDR3nt: TGTGCCAGCAGCTTGAACAGCAAAGCTTTCTTT

j_gene: TRBJ2-1
d_gene: -
abundance: few
v_gene: TRBV24-1
len: 13
CDR3aa: CATSDSSVDEQFF
CDR3nt: TGTGCCACCAGTGATTCCAGTGTGGATGAGCAGTTCTTC

j_gene: TRBJ2-5
d_gene: TRBD1
abundance: many
v_gene: TRBV12-5
len: 14
CDR3aa: CASGSGQGQETQYF
CDR3nt: TGTGCTAGTGGTTCGGGACAGGGCCAAGAGACCCAGTACTTC

j_gene: TRBJ2-2
d_gene: -
abundance: many
v_gene: TRBV6-1
len: 13
CDR3aa: CASREVLTGELFF
CDR3nt: TGTGCCAGCAGAGAGGTTCTGACCGGGGAGCTGTTTTTT

j_gene: TRBJ2-5
d_gene: -
abundance: -
v_gene: TRBV3-1
len: 13
CDR3aa: CASRGSRGETQYF
CDR3nt: TGTGCCAGTAGAGGGTCGCGAGGGGAGACCCAGTACTTC

j_gene: TRBJ2-2
d_gene: -
abundance: few
v_gene: TRBV10-3
len: 15
CDR3aa: CAISREEALTGELFF
CDR3nt: TGTGCCATCTCTAGGGAGGAAGCTTTAACCGGGGAGCTGTTTTTT

j_gene: TRBJ2-7
d_gene: -
abundance: few
v_gene: TRBV6-6
len: 15
CDR3aa: CASEPPHQVTYEQYF
CDR3nt: TGTGCCAGCGAACCCCCCCACCAGGTCACCTACGAGCAGTACTTC

j_gene: TRBJ1-4
d_gene: TRBD1
abundance: few
v_gene: TRBV4-3
len: 16
CDR3aa: CASSQDSRGEDEKLFF
CDR3nt: TGCGCCAGCAGCCAAGATTCCAGGGGGGAGGATGAAAAACTGTTTTTT

j_gene: TRBJ2-3
d_gene: -
abundance: few
v_gene: TRBV7-2
len: 15
CDR3aa: CASSLEGGSGDTQYF
CDR3nt: TGTGCCAGCAGCTTAGAAGGAGGGTCGGGAGATACGCAGTATTTT

j_gene: TRBJ1-5
d_gene: -
abundance: many
v_gene: TRBV10-3
len: 14
CDR3aa: CAISESAGNQPQHF
CDR3nt: TGTGCCATCAGTGAGTCGGCGGGGAATCAGCCCCAGCATTTT

j_gene: TRBJ1-4
d_gene: -
abundance: -
v_gene: TRBV20-1
len: 13
CDR3aa: CSAGSPLGEKLFF
CDR3nt: TGCAGTGCTGGGAGTCCGTTAGGTGAAAAACTGTTTTTT

j_gene: TRBJ1-2
d_gene: -
abundance: many
v_gene: TRBV21-1
len: 14
CDR3aa: CASSLLQKNYGYTF
CDR3nt: TGTGCCAGCAGCCTCCTACAGAAAAACTATGGCTACACCTTC